This T cell receptor beta chain derives from a study of T-cell memory formation after mild COVID-19. Study conclusions and caveats: There were some responding clones in pre-infection memory, which suggested that cross-reactive memory had joined. CD4+ clones that contracted lay mainly in CM and EM; CD8+ ones lay in EMRA.

In this sample, this clonotype turned up a few times. Its antigen is currently unknown. Libraries for TCRalpha and TCRbeta carried sample barcodes and unique molecular identifiers via 5'RACE. TCRdb used MiXCR to reprocess the 5' RACE reads, holding one entry per CDR3 protein. Of roughly 99,000 distinct CDR3 sequences in the sample, roughly 14% were seen once. Germline V gene sequence: CDR1 WSHSY, CDR2 SAAADI. V dropped 3 bases and J dropped 7; count of bases not matched to a gene: 3. The CDR3 sequence is 15 residues long. The TCR originated in a man aged 18 to 30 who had mild COVID-19 (a few samples of this study predate the infection). Cell type and time point are not known. The chain joins TRBV10-2 to TRBJ1-4; 12 positions match TRBD1. The source material was PBMCs or a T cell subset sorted from them (not recorded which). CDR3 region: CASSDLGQGAEKLFF. CDR3 sequence (DNA): TGCGCCAGCAGTGATTTGGGACAGGGGGCTGAAAAACTGTTTTTT.